This entry features one T cell receptor beta chain sequence. There is no known antigen for this receptor. Qualities for individual bases were not recorded, and no much larger clone is one base off. This sample stems from a study of blood T cell repertoires in COVID-19 (dated by TCRdb to the early 2020s). Study-level background: Samples from collaborators originated in the United States, Italy and Spain and spanned both the acute and convalescent phases of COVID-19. Samples were obtained from the ongoing ImmuneRACE study (first 160 participants) and from 1,200 or so subjects provided by 6 global collaborators. Where available, HLA class I and class II types were taken from metadata supplied by the sample provider and were not determined by assay-based typing. The prospective study material was composed of cDNA or gDNA derived from T cells, B-cell-depleted T cells, or PBMCs. Subjects who had been exposed to COVID-19, were actively infected with it, or had recovered from it provided the deeply sampled blood TCRbeta repertoires that made up the dataset. Nearly every sample came with metadata listing a de-identified subject ID, COVID-19 status, age in years and sex. The repertoires were made available in a free public database intended to serve as a resource for research on the immune response to SARS-CoV-2. General conclusions and limits of the study: The quantity of clinical and demographic metadata differed by source and by participant and was supplied without curation.

Collaborating institutions collected whole blood in K2EDTA tubes following their own protocols. For TCRbeta analysis, collaborator samples were shipped as frozen whole blood, as isolated PBMCs, or as DNA extracted from either sample type. The immunoSEQ Assay, a bias-controlled multiplex PCR, was used to amplify TCRbeta CDR3 regions from genomic DNA. In the original analysis: Within the assay, amplification of reference gene primers was used to estimate how many nucleated cells each sample contained. To quantify the absolute abundance of each unique TCRbeta CDR3 rearrangement, sequence reads were collapsed and filtered. For each sample, productive Simpson clonality was calculated as the square root of Simpson's diversity index over productive rearrangements. TCRdb took this table from immuneACCESS and kept in-frame rearrangements with V and J called. Such tables lack part of the clones; where checked against another copy, unresolved V genes explain under half of the gap, and the rest is unexplained. V and J calls and clone size are those listed in that table; D and trimming were worked out from the DNA. Present in this sample are about 240,000 clones, 75% to 85% of which were seen just once. Under 15% of the sample goes to the ten largest clones.

Trimming takes 4 bases from V and 1 base from J, and the germline ends sit 8 bases apart. Inclusive of the bounding cysteine and phenylalanine, the CDR3 is 14 residues long. The retained sequence is limited to the CDR3, 42 bases, with the frame set at the first base. CDR1 is given as SGHVS and CDR2 as FQNEAQ, both from the germline V gene. The chain was built from TRBV7-8 and TRBJ1-5, and the D gene may be TRBD1, 6 bases matching. Sample: peripheral blood. This receptor was identified in a woman aged 55-70 years with active or convalescent COVID-19. The nucleotide sequence is given as TGTGCCAGCAGCTCACAGGGAAGCAATCAGCCCCAGCATTTT. This gives the protein CASSSQGSNQPQHF. Supplemented by the reference TRBV7-8 and TRBJ1-5 proteins around the CDR3, the complete variable domain is GAGVSQSPRYKVAKRGQDVALRCDPISGHVSLFWYQQALGQGPEFLTYFQNEAQLDKSGLPSDRFFAERPEGSVSTLKIQRTQQEDSAVYLCASSSQGSNQPQHFGDGTRLSIL.